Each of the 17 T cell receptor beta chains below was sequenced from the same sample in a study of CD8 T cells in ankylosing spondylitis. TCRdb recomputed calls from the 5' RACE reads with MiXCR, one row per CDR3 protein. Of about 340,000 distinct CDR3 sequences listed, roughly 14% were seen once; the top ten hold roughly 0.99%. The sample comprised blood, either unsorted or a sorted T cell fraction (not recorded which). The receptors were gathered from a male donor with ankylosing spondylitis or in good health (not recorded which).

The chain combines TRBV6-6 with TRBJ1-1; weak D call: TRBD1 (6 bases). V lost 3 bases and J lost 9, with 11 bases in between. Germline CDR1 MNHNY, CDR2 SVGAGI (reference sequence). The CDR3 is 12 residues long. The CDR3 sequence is CASSYRTGKAFF. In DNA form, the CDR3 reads TGTGCCAGCAGTTATCGAACAGGGAAAGCTTTCTTT.

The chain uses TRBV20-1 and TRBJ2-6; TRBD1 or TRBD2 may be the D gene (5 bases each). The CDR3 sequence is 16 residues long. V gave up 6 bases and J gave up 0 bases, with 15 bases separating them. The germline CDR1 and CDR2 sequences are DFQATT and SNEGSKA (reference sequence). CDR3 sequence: CSAFRDVSSGANVLTF. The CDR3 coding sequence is TGCAGTGCGTTCCGGGACGTAAGCTCTGGGGCCAACGTCCTGACTTTC.

The CDR3 DNA is TGCGCCAGCAGCTTGGCTAGCGGGCCCGGGGAGACCCAGTACTTC. The encoded protein is CASSLASGPGETQYF. The chain is built from TRBV5-1 and TRBJ2-5; TRBD2 agrees at 8 bases. Germline V CDR1 and CDR2: SGHRS, YFSETQ. V gave up 0 bases and J gave up 5 bases; unmatched junction bases: 6. This CDR3 is built from 15 residues.

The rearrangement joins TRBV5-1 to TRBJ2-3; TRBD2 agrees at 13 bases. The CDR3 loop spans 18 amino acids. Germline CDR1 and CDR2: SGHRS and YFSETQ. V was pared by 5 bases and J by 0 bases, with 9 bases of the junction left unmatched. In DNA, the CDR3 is TGCGCCAGCAGGACCCCACTAGCGGGGGGGACTAGCACAGATACGCAGTATTTT. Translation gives CASRTPLAGGTSTDTQYF.

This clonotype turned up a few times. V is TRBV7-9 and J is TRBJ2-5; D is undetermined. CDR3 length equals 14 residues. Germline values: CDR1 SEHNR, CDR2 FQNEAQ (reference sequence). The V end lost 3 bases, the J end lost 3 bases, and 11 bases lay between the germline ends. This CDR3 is CASSFFEREETQYF. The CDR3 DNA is TGTGCCAGCAGCTTTTTCGAGAGAGAAGAGACCCAGTACTTC.

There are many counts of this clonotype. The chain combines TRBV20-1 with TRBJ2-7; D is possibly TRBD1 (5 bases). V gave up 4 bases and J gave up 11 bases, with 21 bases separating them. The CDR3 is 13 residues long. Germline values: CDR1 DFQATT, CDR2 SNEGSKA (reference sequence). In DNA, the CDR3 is TGCAGTGCTATCCCCGACGGACACCCAAGAGAGTACTTC. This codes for CSAIPDGHPREYF.

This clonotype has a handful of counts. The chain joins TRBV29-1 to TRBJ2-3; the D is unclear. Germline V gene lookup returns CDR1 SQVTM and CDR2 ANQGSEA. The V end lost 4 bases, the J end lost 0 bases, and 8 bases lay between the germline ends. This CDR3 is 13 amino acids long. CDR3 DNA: TGCAGCGTTGCGCGCTCTAGCACAGATACGCAGTATTTT. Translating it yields CSVARSSTDTQYF.

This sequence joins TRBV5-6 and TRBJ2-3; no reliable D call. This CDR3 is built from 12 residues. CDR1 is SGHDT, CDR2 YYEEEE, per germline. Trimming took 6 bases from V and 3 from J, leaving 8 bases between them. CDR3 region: CASNLGTDTQYF. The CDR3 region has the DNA TGTGCCAGCAACCTGGGGACAGATACGCAGTATTTT.

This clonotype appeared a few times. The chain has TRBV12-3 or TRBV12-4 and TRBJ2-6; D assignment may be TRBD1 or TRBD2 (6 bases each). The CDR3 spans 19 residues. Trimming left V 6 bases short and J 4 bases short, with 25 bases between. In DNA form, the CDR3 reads TGTGCCAGCAGCCCGGCCGGGGGCTTTAGGGGTACAGGGGCCAACGTCCTGACTTTC. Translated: CASSPAGGFRGTGANVLTF.

The CDR3 sequence is CASSLSSGRNTGELFF. CDR3 sequence (DNA): TGTGCCAGCAGCTTGTCTAGCGGGAGGAACACCGGGGAGCTGTTTTTT. The rearrangement joins TRBV11-2 to TRBJ2-2, with 10 bases matching TRBD2. Germline CDR1 is SGHAT and CDR2 is FQNNGV. V lost 3 bases, J lost 1 base, and 2 bases stayed unmatched. The CDR3 is 16 residues long.

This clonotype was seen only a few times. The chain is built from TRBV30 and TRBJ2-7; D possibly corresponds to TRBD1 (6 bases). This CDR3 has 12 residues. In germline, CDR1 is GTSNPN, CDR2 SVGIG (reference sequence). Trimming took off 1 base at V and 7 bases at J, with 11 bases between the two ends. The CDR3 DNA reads TGTGCCTGGAGTGGTACAGGGCGGGAGCAGTACTTC. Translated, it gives CAWSGTGREQYF.

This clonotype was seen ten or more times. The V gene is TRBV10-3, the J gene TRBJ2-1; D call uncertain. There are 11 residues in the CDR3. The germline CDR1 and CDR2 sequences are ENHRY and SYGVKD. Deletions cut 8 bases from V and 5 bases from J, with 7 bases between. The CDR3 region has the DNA TGTGCCATCGCTTGGGACAATGAGCAGTTCTTC. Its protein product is CAIAWDNEQFF.

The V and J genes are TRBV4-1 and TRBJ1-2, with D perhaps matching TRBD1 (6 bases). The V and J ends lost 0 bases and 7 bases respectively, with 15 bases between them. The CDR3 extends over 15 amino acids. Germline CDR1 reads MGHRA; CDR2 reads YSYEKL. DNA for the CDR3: TGCGCCAGCAGCCAAGATCCCCAGGGGTTACGTGGCTACACCTTC. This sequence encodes CASSQDPQGLRGYTF.

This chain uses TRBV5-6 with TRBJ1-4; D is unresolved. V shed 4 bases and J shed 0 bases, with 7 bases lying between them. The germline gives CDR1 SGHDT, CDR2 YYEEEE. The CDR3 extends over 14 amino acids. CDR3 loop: CASSRITTNEKLFF. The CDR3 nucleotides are TGTGCCAGCAGCCGTATCACAACTAATGAAAAACTGTTTTTT.

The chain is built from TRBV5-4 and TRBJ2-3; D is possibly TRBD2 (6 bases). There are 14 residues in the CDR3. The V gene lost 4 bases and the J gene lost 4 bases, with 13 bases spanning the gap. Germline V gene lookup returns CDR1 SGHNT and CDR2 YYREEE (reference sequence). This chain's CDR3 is CASSPRLEADTQYF. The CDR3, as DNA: TGTGCCAGCAGCCCTCGACTAGAGGCAGATACGCAGTATTTT.

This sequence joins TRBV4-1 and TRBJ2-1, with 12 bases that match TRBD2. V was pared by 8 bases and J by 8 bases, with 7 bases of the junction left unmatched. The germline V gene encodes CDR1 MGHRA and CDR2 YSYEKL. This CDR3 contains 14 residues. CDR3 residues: CASSTSGGWYEQFF. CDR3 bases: TGCGCCAGCTCGACTAGCGGGGGTTGGTATGAGCAGTTCTTC.

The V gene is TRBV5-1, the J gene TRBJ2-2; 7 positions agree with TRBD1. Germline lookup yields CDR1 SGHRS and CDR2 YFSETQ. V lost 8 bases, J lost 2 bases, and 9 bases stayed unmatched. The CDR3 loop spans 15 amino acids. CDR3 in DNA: TGCGCCAGTGACCCGGGACAGTTCAACACCGGGGAGCTGTTTTTT. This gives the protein CASDPGQFNTGELFF.